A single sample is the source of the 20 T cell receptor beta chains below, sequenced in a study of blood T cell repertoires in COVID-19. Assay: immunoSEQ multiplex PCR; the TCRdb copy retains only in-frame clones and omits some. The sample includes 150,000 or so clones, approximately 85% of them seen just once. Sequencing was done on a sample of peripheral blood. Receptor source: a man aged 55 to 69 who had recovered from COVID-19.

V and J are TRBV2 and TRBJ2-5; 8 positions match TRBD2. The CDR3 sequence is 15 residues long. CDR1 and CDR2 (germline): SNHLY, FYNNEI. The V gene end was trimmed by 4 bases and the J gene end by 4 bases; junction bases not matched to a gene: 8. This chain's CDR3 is CASSGGSGGLETQYF. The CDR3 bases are TGTGCCAGCAGTGGAGGGAGCGGGGGTCTAGAGACCCAGTACTTC.

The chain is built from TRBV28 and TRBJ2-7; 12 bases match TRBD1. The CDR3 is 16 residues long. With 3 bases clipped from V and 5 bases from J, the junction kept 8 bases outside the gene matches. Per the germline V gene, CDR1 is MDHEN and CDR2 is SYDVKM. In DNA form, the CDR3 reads TGTGCCAGCAGTTTTAGCGTCGGGACAGGGGGCGACGAGCAGTACTTC. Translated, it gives CASSFSVGTGGDEQYF.

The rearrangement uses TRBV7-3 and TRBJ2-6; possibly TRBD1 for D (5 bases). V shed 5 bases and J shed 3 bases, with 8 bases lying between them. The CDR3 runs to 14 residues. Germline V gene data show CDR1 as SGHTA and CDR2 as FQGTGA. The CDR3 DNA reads TGTGCCAGCAGCCCAGGGTTTGGGGCCAACGTCCTGACTTTC. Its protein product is CASSPGFGANVLTF.

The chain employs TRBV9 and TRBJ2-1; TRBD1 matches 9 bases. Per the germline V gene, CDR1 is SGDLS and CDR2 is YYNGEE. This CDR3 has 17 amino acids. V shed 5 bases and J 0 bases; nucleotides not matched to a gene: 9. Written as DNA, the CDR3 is TGTGCCAGCAGTGATACAGGGGGCTGGAGCTCCTACAATGAGCAGTTCTTC. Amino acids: CASSDTGGWSSYNEQFF.

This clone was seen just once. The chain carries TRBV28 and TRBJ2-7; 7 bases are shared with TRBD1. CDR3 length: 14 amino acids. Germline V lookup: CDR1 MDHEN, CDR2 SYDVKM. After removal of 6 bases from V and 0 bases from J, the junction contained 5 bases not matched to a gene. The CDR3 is CASSGQADSYEQYF. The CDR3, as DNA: TGTGCCAGCAGCGGACAGGCCGACTCCTACGAGCAGTACTTC.

The CDR3 sequence is CASSDSPKHSPLHF. The CDR3 DNA reads TGTGCCAGTAGCGACTCTCCAAAACATTCACCCCTCCACTTT. The genes are TRBV19 and TRBJ1-6; D is uncertain. Deletions cut 6 bases from V and 8 bases from J, with 14 bases between. The CDR3 contains 14 residues. CDR1 and CDR2 from the germline V gene are LNHDA and SQIVND (reference sequence).

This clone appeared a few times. CDR3 nucleotides: TGTGCCAGCAGTGGGGGACAGGGGACGTCTGGGGCCAACGTCCTGACTTTC. It translates to CASSGGQGTSGANVLTF. This chain links TRBV27 with TRBJ2-6; TRBD1 aligns across 10 bases. J gave up 1 base and V 5 bases, and 5 bases lay outside the gene matches. Germline V gives CDR1 MNHEY, CDR2 SMNVEV (reference sequence). The CDR3 loop spans 17 amino acids.

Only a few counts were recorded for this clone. In DNA, the CDR3 is TGTGCCAGCAGTTTCTCAGCCCGGGGTGAGCAGTTCTTC. It yields the protein CASSFSARGEQFF. The chain has TRBV27 and TRBJ2-1, with D possibly TRBD2 on 5 matching bases. CDR1 MNHEY and CDR2 SMNVEV come from the germline V gene (reference sequence). The CDR3 is made up of 13 amino acids. Trimming pared 3 bases from V and 9 bases from J, leaving 12 bases between.

The CDR3, as DNA: TGTGCCAGCAGCACAGGTGGCAGGGATGGAGAGACCCAGTACTTC. It is translated as CASSTGGRDGETQYF. The genes are TRBV9 and TRBJ2-5, with a tentative D call TRBD1 (5 bases). Germline CDR1 reads SGDLS; CDR2 reads YYNGEE. The CDR3 is 15 amino acids. Trimming pared 4 bases from V and 4 bases from J, leaving 17 bases between.

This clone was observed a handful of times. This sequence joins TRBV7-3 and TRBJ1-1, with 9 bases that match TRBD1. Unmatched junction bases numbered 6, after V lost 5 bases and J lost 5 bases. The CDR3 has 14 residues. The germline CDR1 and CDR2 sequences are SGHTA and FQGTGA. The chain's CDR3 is CASSLTGGETEAFF. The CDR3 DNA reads TGTGCCAGCAGCCTTACAGGGGGCGAAACTGAAGCTTTCTTT.

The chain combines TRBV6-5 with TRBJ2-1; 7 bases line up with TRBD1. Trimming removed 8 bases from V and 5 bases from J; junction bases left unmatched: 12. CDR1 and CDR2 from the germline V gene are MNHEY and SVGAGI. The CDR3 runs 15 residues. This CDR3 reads CASCLAGGLDNEQFF. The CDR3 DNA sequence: TGTGCCAGCTGTCTGGCAGGGGGTCTGGACAATGAGCAGTTCTTC.

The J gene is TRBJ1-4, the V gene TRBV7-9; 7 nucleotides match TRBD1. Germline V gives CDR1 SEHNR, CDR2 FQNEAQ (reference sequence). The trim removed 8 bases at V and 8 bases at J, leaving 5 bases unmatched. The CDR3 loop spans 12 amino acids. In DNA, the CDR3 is TGTGCCAGCGACAGGGAGTCGGAAAAACTGTTTTTT. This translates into CASDRESEKLFF.

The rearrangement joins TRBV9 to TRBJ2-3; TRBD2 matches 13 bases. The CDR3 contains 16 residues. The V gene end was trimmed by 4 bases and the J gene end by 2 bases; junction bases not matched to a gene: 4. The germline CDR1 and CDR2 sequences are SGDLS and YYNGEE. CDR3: CASSTTSGGLTDTQYF. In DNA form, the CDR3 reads TGTGCCAGCAGCACGACTAGCGGGGGGCTCACAGATACGCAGTATTTT.

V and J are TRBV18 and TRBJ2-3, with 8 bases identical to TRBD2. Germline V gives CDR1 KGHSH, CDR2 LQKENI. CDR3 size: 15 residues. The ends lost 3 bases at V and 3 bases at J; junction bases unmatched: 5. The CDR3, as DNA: TGTGCCAGCTCACCTCGGGGGGGCAAAACAGATACGCAGTATTTT. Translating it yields CASSPRGGKTDTQYF.

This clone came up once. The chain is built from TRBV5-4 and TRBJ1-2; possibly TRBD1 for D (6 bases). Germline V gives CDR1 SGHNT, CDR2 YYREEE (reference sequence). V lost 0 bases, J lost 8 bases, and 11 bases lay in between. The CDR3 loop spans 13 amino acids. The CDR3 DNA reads TGTGCCAGCAGCTTGGTGGGGGCGCGGGGCTACACCTTC. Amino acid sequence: CASSLVGARGYTF.

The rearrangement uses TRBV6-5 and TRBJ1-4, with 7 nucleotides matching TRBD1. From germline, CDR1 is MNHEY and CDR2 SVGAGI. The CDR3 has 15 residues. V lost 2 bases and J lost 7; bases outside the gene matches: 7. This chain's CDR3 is CASSYGGTEGEKLFF. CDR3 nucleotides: TGTGCCAGCAGTTACGGCGGGACAGAAGGTGAAAAACTGTTTTTT.

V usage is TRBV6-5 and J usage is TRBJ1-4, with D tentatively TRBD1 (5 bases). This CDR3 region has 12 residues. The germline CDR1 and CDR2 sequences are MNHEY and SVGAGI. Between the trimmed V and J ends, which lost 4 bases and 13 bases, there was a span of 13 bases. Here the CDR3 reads CASSLRAGRLFF. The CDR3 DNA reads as TGTGCCAGCAGTTTGAGGGCGGGACGACTGTTTTTT.

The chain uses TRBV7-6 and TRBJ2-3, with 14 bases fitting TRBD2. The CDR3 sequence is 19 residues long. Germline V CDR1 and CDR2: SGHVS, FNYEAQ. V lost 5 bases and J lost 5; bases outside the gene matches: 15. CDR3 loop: CASSPRTSGGPSPGDTQYF. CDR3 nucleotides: TGTGCCAGCAGCCCCAGGACTAGCGGGGGGCCTTCCCCGGGAGATACGCAGTATTTT. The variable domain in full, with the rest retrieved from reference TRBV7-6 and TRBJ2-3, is GAGVSQSPRYKVTKRGQDVALRCDPISGHVSLYWYRQALGQGPEFLTYFNYEAQQDKSGLPNDRFSAERPEGSISTLTIQRTEQRDSAMYRCASSPRTSGGPSPGDTQYFGPGTRLTVL.

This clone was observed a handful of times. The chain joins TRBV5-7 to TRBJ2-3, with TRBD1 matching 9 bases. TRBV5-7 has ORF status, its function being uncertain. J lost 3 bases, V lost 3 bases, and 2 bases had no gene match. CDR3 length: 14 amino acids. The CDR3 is CASSSDRGTDTQYF. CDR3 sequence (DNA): TGTGCCAGCAGCTCAGACAGGGGGACAGATACGCAGTATTTT.

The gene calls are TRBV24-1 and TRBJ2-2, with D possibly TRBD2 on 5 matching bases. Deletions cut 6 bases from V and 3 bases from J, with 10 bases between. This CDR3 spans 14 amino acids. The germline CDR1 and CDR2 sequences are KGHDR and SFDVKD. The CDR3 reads CATSSEGYTGELFF. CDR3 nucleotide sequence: TGTGCCACCAGTTCAGAGGGCTACACCGGGGAGCTGTTTTTT.